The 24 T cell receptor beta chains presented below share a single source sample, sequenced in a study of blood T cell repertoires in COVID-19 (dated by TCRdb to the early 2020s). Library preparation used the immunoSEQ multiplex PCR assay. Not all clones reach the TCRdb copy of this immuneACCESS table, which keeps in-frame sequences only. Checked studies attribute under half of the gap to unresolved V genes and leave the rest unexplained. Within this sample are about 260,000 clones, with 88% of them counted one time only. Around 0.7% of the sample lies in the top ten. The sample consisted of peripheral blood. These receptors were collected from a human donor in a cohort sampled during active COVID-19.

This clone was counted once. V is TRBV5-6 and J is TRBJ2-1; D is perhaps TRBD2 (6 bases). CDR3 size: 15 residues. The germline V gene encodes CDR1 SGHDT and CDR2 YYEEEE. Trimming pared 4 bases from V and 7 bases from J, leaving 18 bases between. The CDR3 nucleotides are TGTGCCAGCAGCCCGGCGGGGACTTCCTTTAATGAGCAGTTCTTC. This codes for CASSPAGTSFNEQFF.

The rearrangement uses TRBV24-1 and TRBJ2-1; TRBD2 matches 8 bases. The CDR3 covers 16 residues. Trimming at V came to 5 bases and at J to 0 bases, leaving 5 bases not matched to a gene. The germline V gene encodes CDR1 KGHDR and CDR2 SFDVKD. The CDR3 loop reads CATSAYGTSSYNEQFF. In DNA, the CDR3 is TGTGCCACCAGTGCATACGGGACTAGCTCCTACAATGAGCAGTTCTTC.

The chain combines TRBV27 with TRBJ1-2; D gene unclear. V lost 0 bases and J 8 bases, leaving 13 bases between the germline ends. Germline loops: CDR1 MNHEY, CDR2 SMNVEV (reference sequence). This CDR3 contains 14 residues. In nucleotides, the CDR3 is TGTGCCAGCAGTTTATCGAAAGTAACGCGGGGCTACACCTTC. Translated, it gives CASSLSKVTRGYTF.

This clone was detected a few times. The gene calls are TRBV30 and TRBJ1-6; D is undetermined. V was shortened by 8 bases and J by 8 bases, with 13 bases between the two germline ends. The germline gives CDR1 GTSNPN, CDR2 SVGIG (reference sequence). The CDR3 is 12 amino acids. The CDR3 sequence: CALAVGDSPLHF. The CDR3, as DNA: TGTGCCCTAGCCGTCGGGGATTCACCCCTCCACTTT.

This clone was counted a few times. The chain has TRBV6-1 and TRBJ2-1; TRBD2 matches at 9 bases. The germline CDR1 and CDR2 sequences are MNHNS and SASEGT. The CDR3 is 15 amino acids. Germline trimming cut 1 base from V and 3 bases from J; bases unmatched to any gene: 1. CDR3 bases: TGTGCCAGCAGTGAAGAAGCGGGGGGCTACAATGAGCAGTTCTTC. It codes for CASSEEAGGYNEQFF.

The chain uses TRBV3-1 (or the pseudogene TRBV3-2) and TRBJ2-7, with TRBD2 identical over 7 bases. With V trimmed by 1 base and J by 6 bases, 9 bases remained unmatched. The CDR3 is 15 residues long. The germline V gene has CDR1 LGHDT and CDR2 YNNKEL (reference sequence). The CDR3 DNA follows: TGTGCCAGCAGCCAAGGTGCGGGGGAGGGTTTCGAGCAGTACTTC. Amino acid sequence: CASSQGAGEGFEQYF.

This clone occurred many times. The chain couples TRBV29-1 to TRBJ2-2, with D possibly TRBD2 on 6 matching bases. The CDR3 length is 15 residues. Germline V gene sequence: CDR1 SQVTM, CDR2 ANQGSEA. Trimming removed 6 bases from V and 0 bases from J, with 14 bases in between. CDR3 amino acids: CSVTEGTANTGELFF. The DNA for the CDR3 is TGCAGCGTCACGGAGGGGACGGCGAACACCGGGGAGCTGTTTTTT.

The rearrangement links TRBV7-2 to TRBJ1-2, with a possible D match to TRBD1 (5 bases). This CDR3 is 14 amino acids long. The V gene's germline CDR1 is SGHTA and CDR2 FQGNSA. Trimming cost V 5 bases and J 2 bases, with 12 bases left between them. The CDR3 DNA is TGTGCCAGCAGCGTTAATCGGGGGAACTATGGCTACACCTTC. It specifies CASSVNRGNYGYTF.

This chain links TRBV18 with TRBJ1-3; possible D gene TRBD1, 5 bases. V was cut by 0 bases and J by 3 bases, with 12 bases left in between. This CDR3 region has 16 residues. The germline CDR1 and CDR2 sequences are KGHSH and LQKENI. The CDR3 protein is CASSPPGLRVGNTIYF. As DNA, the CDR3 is TGTGCCAGCTCACCACCTGGGCTCAGGGTTGGAAACACCATATATTTT.

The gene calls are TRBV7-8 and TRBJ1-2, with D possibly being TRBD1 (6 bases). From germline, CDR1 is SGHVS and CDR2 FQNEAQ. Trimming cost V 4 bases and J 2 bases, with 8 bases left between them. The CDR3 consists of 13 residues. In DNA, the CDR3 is TGTGCCAGCAGCTCCACAGGGAACTATGGCTACACCTTC. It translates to CASSSTGNYGYTF.

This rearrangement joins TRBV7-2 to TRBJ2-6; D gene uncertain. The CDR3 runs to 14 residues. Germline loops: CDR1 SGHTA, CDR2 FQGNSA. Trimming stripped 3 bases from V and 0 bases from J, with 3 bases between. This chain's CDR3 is CASSLSSGANVLTF. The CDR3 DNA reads TGTGCCAGCAGCTTGAGCTCTGGGGCCAACGTCCTGACTTTC.

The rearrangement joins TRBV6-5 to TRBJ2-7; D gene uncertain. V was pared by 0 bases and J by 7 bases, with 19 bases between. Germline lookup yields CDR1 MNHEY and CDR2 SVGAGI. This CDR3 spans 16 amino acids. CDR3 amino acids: CASSYSVGQKPMEQYF. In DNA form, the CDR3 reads TGTGCCAGCAGTTACTCCGTGGGCCAGAAACCAATGGAGCAGTACTTC.

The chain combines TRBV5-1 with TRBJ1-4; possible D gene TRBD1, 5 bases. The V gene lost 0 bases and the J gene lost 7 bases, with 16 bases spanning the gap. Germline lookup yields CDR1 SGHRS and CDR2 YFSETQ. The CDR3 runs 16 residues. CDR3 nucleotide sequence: TGCGCCAGCAGCTTGGATCTGGCGCCGGGGGGTGAAAAACTGTTTTTT. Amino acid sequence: CASSLDLAPGGEKLFF.

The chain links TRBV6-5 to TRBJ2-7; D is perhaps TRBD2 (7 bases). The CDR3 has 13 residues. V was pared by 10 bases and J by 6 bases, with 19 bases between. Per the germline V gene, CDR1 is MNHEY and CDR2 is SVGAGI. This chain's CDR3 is CATKVGGQGEQYF. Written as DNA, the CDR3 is TGTGCCACCAAAGTCGGGGGGCAAGGCGAGCAGTACTTC.

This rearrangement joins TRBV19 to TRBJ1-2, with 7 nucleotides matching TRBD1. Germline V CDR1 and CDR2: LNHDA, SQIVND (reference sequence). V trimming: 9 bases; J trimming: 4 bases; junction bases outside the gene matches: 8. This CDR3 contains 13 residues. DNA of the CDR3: TGTGCCAGCCACGTCGACAGGGTCTATGGCTACACCTTC. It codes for CASHVDRVYGYTF.

The CDR3 DNA reads TGTGCCAGTAGTAAGAGGTCCTGGAACGGGGGGTTTGTGGCAGATACGCAGTATTTT. Translating it yields CASSKRSWNGGFVADTQYF. V is TRBV19 and J is TRBJ2-3; 7 nucleotides agree with TRBD2. Per germline, CDR1 LNHDA and CDR2 SQIVND (reference sequence). The CDR3 sequence is 19 residues long. J gave up 4 bases and V 4 bases, and 20 bases lay outside the gene matches. The complete variable domain, with remaining parts taken from reference TRBV19 and TRBJ2-3, reads DGGITQSPKYLFRKEGQNVTLSCEQNLNHDAMYWYRQDPGQGLRLIYYSQIVNDFQKGDIAEGYSVSREKKESFPLTVTSAQKNPTAFYLCASSKRSWNGGFVADTQYFGPGTRLTVL.

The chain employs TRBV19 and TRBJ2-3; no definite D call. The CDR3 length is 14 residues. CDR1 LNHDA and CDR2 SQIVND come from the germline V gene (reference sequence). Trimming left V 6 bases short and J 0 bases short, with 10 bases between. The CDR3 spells CASSASPSTDTQYF. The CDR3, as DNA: TGTGCCAGTAGCGCTAGTCCTAGCACAGATACGCAGTATTTT.

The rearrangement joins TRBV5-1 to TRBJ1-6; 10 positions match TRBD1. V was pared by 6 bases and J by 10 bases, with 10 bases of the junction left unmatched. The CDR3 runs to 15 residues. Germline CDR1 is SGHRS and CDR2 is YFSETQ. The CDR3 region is CASKRQGAKDSPLHF. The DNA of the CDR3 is TGCGCCAGCAAGAGACAGGGGGCGAAGGACTCACCCCTCCACTTT.

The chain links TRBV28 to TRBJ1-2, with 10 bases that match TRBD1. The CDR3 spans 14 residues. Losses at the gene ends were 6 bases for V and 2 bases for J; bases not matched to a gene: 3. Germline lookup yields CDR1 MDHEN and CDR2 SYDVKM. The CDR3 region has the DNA TGTGCCAGCAGCTCGGGACAGGGGAACTATGGCTACACCTTC. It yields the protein CASSSGQGNYGYTF.

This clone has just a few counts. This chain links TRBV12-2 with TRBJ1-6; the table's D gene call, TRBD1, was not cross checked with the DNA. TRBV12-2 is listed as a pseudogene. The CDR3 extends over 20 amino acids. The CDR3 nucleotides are TGTGCAAGTCGCTTAGGGTACGGGACAGGGGCAAAGGAGGACAATTCACCCCTCCACTTT. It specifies CASRLGYGTGAKEDNSPLHF.

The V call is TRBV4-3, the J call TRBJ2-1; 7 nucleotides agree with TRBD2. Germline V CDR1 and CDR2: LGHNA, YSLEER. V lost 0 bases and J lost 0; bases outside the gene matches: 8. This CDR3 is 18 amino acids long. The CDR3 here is CASSQDPTSEFSYNEQFF. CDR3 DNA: TGCGCCAGCAGCCAAGACCCAACTAGCGAGTTCTCCTACAATGAGCAGTTCTTC.

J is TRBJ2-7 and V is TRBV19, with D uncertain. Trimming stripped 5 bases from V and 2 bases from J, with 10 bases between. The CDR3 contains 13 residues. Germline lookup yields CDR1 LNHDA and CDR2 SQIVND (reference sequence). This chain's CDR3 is CASSPTVAYEQYF. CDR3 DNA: TGTGCCAGTAGTCCGACTGTCGCCTACGAGCAGTACTTC.

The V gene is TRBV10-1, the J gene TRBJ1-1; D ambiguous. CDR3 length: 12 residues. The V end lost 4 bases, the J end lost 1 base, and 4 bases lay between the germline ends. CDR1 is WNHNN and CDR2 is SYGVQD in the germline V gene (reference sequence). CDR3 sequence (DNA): TGCGCCAGCAGTGGCGGGAACACTGAAGCTTTCTTT. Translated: CASSGGNTEAFF.

In DNA form, the CDR3 reads TGTGCCAGCAGCGCATCCGGTTCCGAGGGCACAGATACGCAGTATTTT. Translation: CASSASGSEGTDTQYF. The rearrangement links TRBV9 to TRBJ2-3; no clear D. CDR1 and CDR2 from the germline V gene are SGDLS and YYNGEE. The CDR3 is 16 amino acids. V was shortened by 3 bases and J by 1 base, with 15 bases between the two germline ends.